Listed here are 15 T cell receptor beta chains from one sample, sequenced in a study of T cells in Graves' hyperthyroidism and ophthalmopathy. RNA transcripts yielded amplified TCR beta CDR3 regions. In the first-round RT-PCR of the TCR CDR3, the HTBI primer set was used. TCRdb re-called the multiplex PCR reads through MiXCR, storing one row per CDR3 protein. In the table there are approximately 590,000 distinct CDR3 sequences, about 15% of which are singletons. Sequenced: blood. These receptors all stem from a woman aged 30 to 39 with Graves' hyperthyroidism.

This clonotype was found many times. This sequence joins TRBV5-1 and TRBJ1-1; D is perhaps TRBD1 (5 bases). The CDR3 consists of 16 residues. V was clipped by 0 bases and J by 1 base, with 13 bases between them. Per germline, CDR1 SGHRS and CDR2 YFSETQ. The CDR3 loop reads CASSLGGGGRNTEAFF. The CDR3 coding sequence is TGCGCCAGCAGCTTGGGGGGCGGGGGTAGGAACACTGAAGCTTTCTTT.

The rearrangement links TRBV6-1 to TRBJ2-2; perhaps TRBD1 as D (7 bases). Trimming shortened V by 7 bases and J by 3 bases, and 12 bases separated the two germline ends. Per germline, CDR1 MNHNS and CDR2 SASEGT. The CDR3 is 14 amino acids. The CDR3 spells CASNQGGYTGELFF. The CDR3 DNA reads as TGTGCCAGCAATCAGGGGGGCTACACCGGGGAGCTGTTTTTT.

The chain recombines TRBV11-2 with TRBJ1-4, with a tentative D call TRBD1 (5 bases). CDR1 is SGHAT, CDR2 FQNNGV, per germline. There are 15 residues in the CDR3. The V end was cut by 0 bases, the J end by 8 bases, with 13 bases between. CDR3 coding DNA: TGTGCCAGCAGCTTAGAGAGGGGCCGGGGGGAAAAACTGTTTTTT. It specifies CASSLERGRGEKLFF.

This clonotype has more than one count but fewer than ten. This chain joins TRBV19 and TRBJ1-5; perhaps TRBD1 as D (5 bases). Germline loops: CDR1 LNHDA, CDR2 SQIVND (reference sequence). This CDR3 has 14 residues. V gave up 3 bases and J gave up 2 bases, with 8 bases separating them. The CDR3 coding sequence is TGTGCCAGTAGTATTTCGGGGGGCAATCAGCCCCAGCATTTT. Protein product: CASSISGGNQPQHF.

The gene calls are TRBV6-5 and TRBJ2-2, with TRBD1 as a possible D gene (5 bases). The V end lost 0 bases, the J end lost 6 bases, and 14 bases lay between the germline ends. CDR3 length: 16 amino acids. CDR1 and CDR2 (germline): MNHEY, SVGAGI. The CDR3, as DNA: TGTGCCAGCAGTTACTCGAGTGACAGTTTCTCCGGGGAGCTGTTTTTT. Translating it yields CASSYSSDSFSGELFF.

In this sample, this clonotype turned up many times. DNA of the CDR3: TGTGCCAGCAGCACCCAGGGCTCCTACGAGCAGTACTTC. Translation gives CASSTQGSYEQYF. This chain links TRBV7-9 with TRBJ2-7; D is possibly TRBD1 (5 bases). Germline V lookup: CDR1 SEHNR, CDR2 FQNEAQ (reference sequence). Trimming took off 5 bases at V and 0 bases at J, with 8 bases between the two ends. The CDR3 is made up of 13 amino acids.

This clonotype has more than one count but fewer than ten. This chain uses TRBV19 with TRBJ2-7, with TRBD2 identical over 7 bases. The CDR3 is 16 residues long. Unmatched junction bases numbered 14, after V lost 4 bases and J lost 5 bases. Germline V gene sequence: CDR1 LNHDA, CDR2 SQIVND (reference sequence). CDR3 sequence reads: CASSNLLGGRIHEQYF. In DNA form, the CDR3 reads TGTGCCAGTAGTAACCTCCTGGGCGGGAGAATCCACGAGCAGTACTTC.

The rearrangement joins TRBV3-1 to TRBJ1-1; D remains ambiguous. Germline V gene lookup returns CDR1 LGHDT and CDR2 YNNKEL (reference sequence). The CDR3 totals 15 residues. Trimming took 3 bases from V and 1 from J, leaving 12 bases between them. Here the CDR3 DNA reads TGTGCCAGCAGCCACTTCGTTCGGGAGAACACTGAAGCTTTCTTT. As protein: CASSHFVRENTEAFF.

This clonotype was counted between two and nine times. The V call is TRBV6-4, the J call TRBJ2-2, with 10 positions matching TRBD2. The CDR3 has 14 residues. Germline CDR1 MRHNA, CDR2 SNTAGT. The ends lost 6 bases at V and 8 bases at J; junction bases unmatched: 6. The CDR3 DNA reads as TGTGCCAGCAGCACTACTAGCGGGACTGGGGAGCTGTTTTTT. Protein: CASSTTSGTGELFF.

This clonotype was found many times. The J gene is TRBJ2-2, the V gene TRBV28; D remains ambiguous. CDR3 size: 14 residues. The germline gives CDR1 MDHEN, CDR2 SYDVKM. V lost 6 bases, J lost 2 bases, and 10 bases lay in between. The CDR3 DNA reads TGTGCCAGCAGGCGATCGGCCAACACCGGGGAGCTGTTTTTT. This encodes CASRRSANTGELFF.

Notes on this clonotype: Since a much larger clone is just one base distant, this may be a read error. The chain carries TRBV20-1 and TRBJ2-5; possible D gene TRBD2, 6 bases. The CDR3 sequence is 13 residues long. In germline, CDR1 is DFQATT, CDR2 SNEGSKA (reference sequence). V was clipped by 3 bases and J by 9 bases, with 17 bases between them. For the CDR3, the DNA is TGCAGTGCTAGTGGAAGTCCTTGGGAGGCCCAGTACTTC. Encoded protein: CSASGSPWEAQYF.

This clonotype occurred many times. The V and J genes are TRBV4-1 and TRBJ2-1; no reliable D call. The CDR3 sequence is 13 residues long. Trimming removed 4 bases from V and 6 bases from J, with 10 bases in between. Looked up from germline, CDR1 is MGHRA and CDR2 is YSYEKL. The CDR3 loop is CASSPPPGNEQFF. The CDR3 nucleotides read TGCGCCAGCAGCCCCCCTCCGGGCAATGAGCAGTTCTTC.

In its sample, this clonotype was seen many times. This chain connects TRBV27 to TRBJ2-7; possibly TRBD1 for D (5 bases). The germline V gene encodes CDR1 MNHEY and CDR2 SMNVEV (reference sequence). This CDR3 is 12 amino acids long. V was cut by 7 bases and J by 3 bases, with 10 bases left in between. The CDR3 reads CASKGADYEQYF. CDR3 DNA sequence: TGTGCCAGCAAAGGGGCCGACTACGAGCAGTACTTC.

The table lists this clonotype with many counts. The V and J genes are TRBV12-3 or TRBV12-4 and TRBJ1-2, with 7 nucleotides matching TRBD1. V lost 3 bases to trimming and J lost 2 bases; unmatched junction nucleotides: 6. CDR3 size: 15 residues. The CDR3: CASSLNGGGNYGYTF. DNA for the CDR3: TGTGCCAGCAGTTTGAACGGAGGGGGCAACTATGGCTACACCTTC.

The chain couples TRBV5-1 to TRBJ1-2; perhaps TRBD1 as D (5 bases). V was clipped by 4 bases and J by 0 bases, with 16 bases between them. The germline gives CDR1 SGHRS, CDR2 YFSETQ. The CDR3 sequence is 16 residues long. The CDR3 DNA follows: TGCGCCAGCAGCCTACCCTTGGGGGGTGCTAACTATGGCTACACCTTC. Translation gives CASSLPLGGANYGYTF.